In its sample, the clone carrying this T cell receptor beta chain was seen many times. TCRdb recomputed calls from the 5' RACE reads with MiXCR, one row per CDR3 protein. This sample yields about 50,000 distinct CDR3 sequences, of which more than 9.5% are seen a single time; 13% belongs to the top ten. The data were taken from a study of early T cells in non-severe SARS-CoV-2 infection. CDR3 length equals 13 residues. V was cut by 5 bases and J by 8 bases, with 15 bases left in between. Germline lookup yields CDR1 MNHEY and CDR2 SVGEGT. The genes are TRBV6-2 or TRBV6-3 and TRBJ1-2; no definite D call. The sequence came from an adult who was a healthcare worker with PCR-confirmed SARS-CoV-2 infection or an uninfected control (not recorded which). Sequenced sample: whole blood. The CDR3 is CASSPSPAIGYTF. CDR3 coding DNA: TGTGCCAGCAGTCCCTCGCCCGCGATCGGCTACACCTTC.